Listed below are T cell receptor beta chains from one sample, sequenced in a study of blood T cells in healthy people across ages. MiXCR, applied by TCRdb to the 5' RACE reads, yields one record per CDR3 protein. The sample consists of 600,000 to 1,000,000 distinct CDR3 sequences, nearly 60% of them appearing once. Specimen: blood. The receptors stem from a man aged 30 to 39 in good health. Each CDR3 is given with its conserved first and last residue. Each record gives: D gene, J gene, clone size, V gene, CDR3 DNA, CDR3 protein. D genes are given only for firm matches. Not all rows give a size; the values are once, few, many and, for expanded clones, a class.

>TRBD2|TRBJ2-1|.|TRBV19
TGTGCCAGTAGCTTCGCGGGGGAACCCAATGAGCAGTTCTTC
CASSFAGEPNEQFF
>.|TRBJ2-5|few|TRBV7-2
TGTGCCAGCAGCCCAATACCGAGCAGGGAGACCCAGTACTTC
CASSPIPSRETQYF
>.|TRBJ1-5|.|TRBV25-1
TGTGCCAGCAGTATGCAGGGACCCGGCAATCAGCCCCAGCATTTT
CASSMQGPGNQPQHF
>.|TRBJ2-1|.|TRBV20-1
TGCAGTGCTAGAGGGGGGGCAGCCTACAGTGAGCAGTTCTTC
CSARGGAAYSEQFF
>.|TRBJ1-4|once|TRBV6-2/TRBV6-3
TGTGCCAGCAGTCATCCGGGGGAATCCGCAACTAATGAAAAACTGTTTTTT
CASSHPGESATNEKLFF
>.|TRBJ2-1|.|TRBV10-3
TGTGCCATCAGCCAACCCGCGGAGAGGGCCAATGAGCAGTTCTTC
CAISQPAERANEQFF
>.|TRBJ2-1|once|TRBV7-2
TGTGCCAGCTACTCCTCAGTCTTGGACAATGAGCAGTTCTTC
CASYSSVLDNEQFF
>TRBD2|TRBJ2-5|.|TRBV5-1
TGCGCCAGCAGCTTGGATGGCGGGGGGCGGTCAGAGACCCAGTACTTC
CASSLDGGGRSETQYF
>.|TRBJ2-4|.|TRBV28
TGTGCCAGCAGTTCCCTCCCTGGGCGGGTTGGTAAGGACATTCAGTACTTC
CASSSLPGRVGKDIQYF
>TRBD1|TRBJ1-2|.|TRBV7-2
TGTGCCAGCAGCTCCGCTTCCCGACAGGGTGGTGGCTACACCTTC
CASSSASRQGGGYTF
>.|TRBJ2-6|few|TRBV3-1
TGTGCCAGCAGCCCGACCTTCCTCAGCTCTGGGGCCAACGTCCTGACTTTC
CASSPTFLSSGANVLTF
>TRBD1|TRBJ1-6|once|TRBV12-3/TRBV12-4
TGTGCCAGCAGCCAGACAGGGTTGGGTTCACCCCTCCACTTT
CASSQTGLGSPLHF
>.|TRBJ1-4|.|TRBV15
TGTGCCACCAGCAGAGAGGGGCCCGGGGGACTGAATGAAAAACTGTTTTTT
CATSREGPGGLNEKLFF
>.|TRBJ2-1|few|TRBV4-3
TGCGCCAGCAACCAAGGGGGGACGGATGAGCAGTTCTTC
CASNQGGTDEQFF
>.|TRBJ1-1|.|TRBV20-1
TGCAGTGCTAGAGCAGTTATGAACACTGAAGCTTTCTTT
CSARAVMNTEAFF
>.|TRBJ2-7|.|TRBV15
TGTGCCACCAGCAGTAAATACCGCCACATCCAGTACTTC
CATSSKYRHIQYF
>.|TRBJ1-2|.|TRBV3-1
TGTGCCAGCAGCCAAGTGGCCGTCCGATATGGCTACACCTTC
CASSQVAVRYGYTF
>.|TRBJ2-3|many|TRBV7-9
TGTGCCAGCAGCTTGGCCGCGGGACGGTTGATCACAGATACGCAGTATTTT
CASSLAAGRLITDTQYF
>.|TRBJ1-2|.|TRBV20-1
TGCAGTGCTCAGGGGTCCCTTAACTATGGCTACACCTTC
CSAQGSLNYGYTF
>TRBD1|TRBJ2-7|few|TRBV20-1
TGCAGTGCCTCCATCACAGGGGTATACGACGAGCAGTACTTC
CSASITGVYDEQYF
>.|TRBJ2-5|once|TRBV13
TGTGCCAGCAGCTTAGATGGGGGTTCGCAAGAGACCCAGTACTTC
CASSLDGGSQETQYF
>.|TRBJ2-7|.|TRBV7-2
TGTGCCAGCAGCTCCCCCTTACTGGCCTACGAGCAGTACTTC
CASSSPLLAYEQYF
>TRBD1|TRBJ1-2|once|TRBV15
TGTGCCACCAGCAGAGAATACAGGGGGCGAGAAGGCTACACCTTC
CATSREYRGREGYTF
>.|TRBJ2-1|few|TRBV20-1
TGCAGTCCAAAAGAGGACCTTTCGGGTCTAAATGAGCAGTTCTTC
CSPKEDLSGLNEQFF
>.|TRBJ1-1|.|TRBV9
TGTGCCAGCAGCCCTCGGACCGCACCTGGGAACACTGAAGCTTTCTTT
CASSPRTAPGNTEAFF
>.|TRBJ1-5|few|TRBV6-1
TGTGCCAGCAGTGTGGGCAGTAGCAATCAGCCCCAGCATTTT
CASSVGSSNQPQHF
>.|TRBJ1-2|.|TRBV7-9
TGTGCCAGCAGCTTAGTTCCACAGGTTAACTATGGCTACACCTTC
CASSLVPQVNYGYTF
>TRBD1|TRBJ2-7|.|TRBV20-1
TGCAGTGCTGGCCGGGACAGCTCCTACGAGCAGTACTTC
CSAGRDSSYEQYF
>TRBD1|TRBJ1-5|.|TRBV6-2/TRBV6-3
TGTGCCAGCAGTCGCAACAGGGGTTCACAGCCCCAGCATTTT
CASSRNRGSQPQHF
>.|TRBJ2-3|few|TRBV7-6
TGTGCCAGCAGCTTAATCGGGGGCACAGATACGCAGTATTTT
CASSLIGGTDTQYF
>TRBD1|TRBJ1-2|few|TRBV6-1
TGTGCCAGCAGCCTCCGAAGGGACAGGGGGCTTCGAAACTATGGCTACACCTTC
CASSLRRDRGLRNYGYTF
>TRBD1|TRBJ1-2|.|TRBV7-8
TGTACCAGCAGCCATAGCCAGGGGGGAGCTGTTTCTGGCTACACCTTC
CTSSHSQGGAVSGYTF
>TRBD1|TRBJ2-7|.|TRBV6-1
TGTGCCAGCAGCGGACAGGTTGGGTCCTCCAACGAGCAGTACTTC
CASSGQVGSSNEQYF
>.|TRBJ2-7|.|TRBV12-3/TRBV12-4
TGTGCCAGCAGCCACCACGCAGTCTACTACGAGCAGTACTTC
CASSHHAVYYEQYF
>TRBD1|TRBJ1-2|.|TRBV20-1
TGCAGTGCAAAAACCGGGACAGGGGCCTATGGCTACACCTTC
CSAKTGTGAYGYTF
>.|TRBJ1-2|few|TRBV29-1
TGCAGCGTTGAACCGGGGGATAACTATGGCTACACCTTC
CSVEPGDNYGYTF
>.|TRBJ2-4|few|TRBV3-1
TGTGCCAGCAGCCAAGAAGGGGGGGCCAAAAACATTCAGTACTTC
CASSQEGGAKNIQYF
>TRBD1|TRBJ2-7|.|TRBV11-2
TGTGCCAGCAGCTTGGAGACAGGGATAATCTACGAGCAGTACTTC
CASSLETGIIYEQYF
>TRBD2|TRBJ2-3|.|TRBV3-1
TGTGCCAGCAGCCAAGGGGGACTAGCGACTAGCACAGATACGCAGTATTTT
CASSQGGLATSTDTQYF
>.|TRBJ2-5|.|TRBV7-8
TGTGCCAGCCAAGGGAGGGGGGAGACCCAGTACTTC
CASQGRGETQYF
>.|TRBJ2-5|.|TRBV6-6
TGTGCCAGCACCAACGTCGGGGTGATTTGGGAGACCCAGTACTTC
CASTNVGVIWETQYF
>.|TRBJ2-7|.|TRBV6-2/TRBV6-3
TGTGCCAGCAGTTACTCGTTGCAGGGGCCCTACGAGCAGTACTTC
CASSYSLQGPYEQYF